These 18 T cell receptor beta chains came from one sample sequenced in a study of cytomegalovirus exposure and HLA in healthy donors. Both 60 Vbeta primers and 13 Jbeta primers went into the PCR. The data were produced by immunoSEQ multiplex PCR, yet TCRdb's version contains in-frame clones alone and is incomplete. Its table records around 150,000 clones. The specimen sequenced was PBMCs. These receptors were taken from a woman in her sixties in good health and CMV-seronegative.

The V and J genes are TRBV7-3 and TRBJ2-1, with D maybe TRBD2 (5 bases). This CDR3 is built from 14 residues. V was shortened by 4 bases and J by 2 bases, with 9 bases between the two germline ends. Germline V gene data show CDR1 as SGHTA and CDR2 as FQGTGA. The chain's CDR3 is CASSSRGTYNEQFF. Here the CDR3 DNA reads TGTGCCAGCAGCTCCCGGGGTACCTACAATGAGCAGTTCTTC.

The rearrangement links TRBV5-8 to TRBJ1-6; tentative D call: TRBD1 (6 bases). The CDR3 is made up of 13 amino acids. Per germline, CDR1 SGHTS and CDR2 YDEGEE. Trimming shortened V by 2 bases and J by 7 bases, and 7 bases separated the two germline ends. The CDR3 coding sequence is TGTGCCAGCAGCTTAACAGGGAATTCACCCCTCCACTTT. Its translation is CASSLTGNSPLHF.

The chain combines TRBV5-6 with TRBJ2-3; 7 nucleotides match TRBD2. CDR1 and CDR2 (germline): SGHDT, YYEEEE. Trimming took 4 bases from V and 2 from J; bases not matched to a gene: 10. CDR3 size: 16 residues. The CDR3, as DNA: TGTGCCAGCAGCCTCTTGACTAGCAAGATCACAGATACGCAGTATTTT. Translating it yields CASSLLTSKITDTQYF.

The V gene is TRBV5-4, the J gene TRBJ1-5; tentative D call: TRBD1 (6 bases). Germline loops: CDR1 SGHNT, CDR2 YYREEE (reference sequence). V was trimmed by 0 bases and J by 5 bases, leaving 12 bases between them. The CDR3 sequence is 15 residues long. CDR3 bases: TGTGCCAGCAGCTTGGGGGGCAGGGGTGATCAGCCCCAGCATTTT. As protein: CASSLGGRGDQPQHF.

This chain joins TRBV11-3 and TRBJ1-3; the D is unclear. V was trimmed by 5 bases and J by 4 bases, leaving 9 bases between them. Per the germline V gene, CDR1 is SGHNT and CDR2 is YENEEA. CDR3 length equals 13 residues. The CDR3: CASSPGSGNTIYF. In nucleotides, the CDR3 is TGTGCCAGCAGCCCAGGCTCGGGAAACACCATATATTTT.

The chain has TRBV7-9 and TRBJ1-1; 7 nucleotides match TRBD1. In germline, CDR1 is SEHNR, CDR2 FQNEAQ (reference sequence). CDR3 length equals 13 residues. Unmatched junction bases numbered 4, after V lost 5 bases and J lost 4 bases. CDR3 sequence reads: CASSLSGGTEAFF. The CDR3 DNA is TGTGCCAGCAGCCTTTCAGGGGGCACTGAAGCTTTCTTT.

The chain couples TRBV9 to TRBJ1-2; 10 bases fit TRBD1. With V trimmed by 0 bases and J by 7 bases, 6 bases remained unmatched. CDR1 SGDLS and CDR2 YYNGEE come from the germline V gene. The CDR3 runs to 15 residues. CDR3 sequence: CASSVVGDRGGGYTF. DNA for the CDR3: TGTGCCAGCAGCGTAGTAGGGGACAGGGGCGGTGGCTACACCTTC. Looking up the rest from reference TRBV9 and TRBJ1-2 gives the full variable domain: DSGVTQTPKHLITATGQRVTLRCSPRSGDLSVYWYQQSLDQGLQFLIQYYNGEERAKGNILERFSAQQFPDLHSELNLSSLELGDSALYFCASSVVGDRGGGYTFGSGTRLTVV.

V usage is TRBV9 and J usage is TRBJ2-3; 8 nucleotides agree with TRBD2. Per the germline V gene, CDR1 is SGDLS and CDR2 is YYNGEE. There are 16 residues in the CDR3. Losses at the gene ends were 3 bases for V and 2 bases for J; bases not matched to a gene: 8. CDR3 sequence (DNA): TGTGCCAGCAGCGAACAACCGGGACTAGACACAGATACGCAGTATTTT. Translated, it gives CASSEQPGLDTDTQYF. Full variable domain (outside the CDR3, taken from reference TRBV9 and TRBJ2-3): DSGVTQTPKHLITATGQRVTLRCSPRSGDLSVYWYQQSLDQGLQFLIQYYNGEERAKGNILERFSAQQFPDLHSELNLSSLELGDSALYFCASSEQPGLDTDTQYFGPGTRLTVL.

The rearrangement uses TRBV7-2 and TRBJ1-2, with D uncertain. The CDR3 is made up of 15 amino acids. From germline, CDR1 is SGHTA and CDR2 FQGNSA. The V gene lost 7 bases and the J gene lost 2 bases, with 17 bases spanning the gap. CDR3 sequence (DNA): TGTGCCAGCAACACTCCGGGAGCGGGGAACTATGGCTACACCTTC. As protein: CASNTPGAGNYGYTF.

The genes are TRBV7-2 and TRBJ1-2; 7 nucleotides line up with TRBD1. The CDR3 consists of 14 residues. Germline V gene sequence: CDR1 SGHTA, CDR2 FQGNSA. The V and J ends lost 7 bases and 2 bases, in that order; junction bases with no gene match: 7. The CDR3 sequence: CASTWDSLNYGYTF. In DNA, the CDR3 is TGTGCCAGCACCTGGGACAGTCTCAACTATGGCTACACCTTC.

The chain recombines TRBV18 with TRBJ2-7; 9 bases are a match to TRBD1. V lost 3 bases, J lost 5 bases, and 8 bases stayed unmatched. Germline CDR1 KGHSH, CDR2 LQKENI. The CDR3 has 15 residues. The CDR3 DNA follows: TGTGCCAGCTCACCGAAGACAGGGGGTAACCACGAGCAGTACTTC. It translates to CASSPKTGGNHEQYF.

With respect to this clone: Other DNA sequences from this sample encode an identical CDR3 as well. V and J are TRBV19 and TRBJ2-7; 9 nucleotides align to TRBD1. The V segment lost 8 bases and the J segment 2 bases; nucleotides outside the gene matches: 1. CDR1 is LNHDA, CDR2 SQIVND, per germline (reference sequence). The CDR3 consists of 12 residues. CDR3 sequence: CASGTGTYEQYF. The CDR3 DNA reads as TGTGCCAGTGGGACAGGGACCTACGAGCAGTACTTC. Full variable domain (outside the CDR3, taken from reference TRBV19 and TRBJ2-7): DGGITQSPKYLFRKEGQNVTLSCEQNLNHDAMYWYRQDPGQGLRLIYYSQIVNDFQKGDIAEGYSVSREKKESFPLTVTSAQKNPTAFYLCASGTGTYEQYFGPGTRLTVT.

The rearrangement joins TRBV5-1 to TRBJ1-2, with D perhaps TRBD1 (6 bases). Germline CDR1 is SGHRS and CDR2 is YFSETQ. Between the trimmed V and J ends, which lost 4 bases and 4 bases, there was a span of 11 bases. The CDR3 has 13 amino acids. The CDR3, as DNA: TGCGCCAGCAGCGAGGGACAAGGCTATGGCTACACCTTC. Protein product: CASSEGQGYGYTF.

The chain has TRBV18 and TRBJ1-4, with D hard to call. CDR1 is KGHSH, CDR2 LQKENI, per germline. Trimming cost V 2 bases and J 8 bases, with 9 bases left between them. The CDR3 runs 13 residues. The CDR3 DNA reads TGTGCCAGCTCACCAGGGCGTCAGGAAAAACTGTTTTTT. Protein sequence: CASSPGRQEKLFF.

The chain recombines TRBV7-2 with TRBJ1-2; maybe TRBD1 (5 bases). The germline gives CDR1 SGHTA, CDR2 FQGNSA. V lost 5 bases, J lost 6 bases, and 16 bases lay in between. The CDR3 extends over 14 amino acids. The DNA of the CDR3 is TGTGCCAGCAGCGCCCAGGGTAGGAACGATGGCTACACCTTC. It translates to CASSAQGRNDGYTF. The variable domain in full, with the rest retrieved from reference TRBV7-2 and TRBJ1-2, is GAGVSQSPSNKVTEKGKDVELRCDPISGHTALYWYRQSLGQGLEFLIYFQGNSAPDKSGLPSDRFSAERTGGSVSTLTIQRTQQEDSAVYLCASSAQGRNDGYTFGSGTRLTVV.

J is TRBJ1-1 and V is TRBV15; D gene ambiguous. The CDR3 extends over 15 amino acids. Germline CDR1 is LNHNV and CDR2 is YYDKDF (reference sequence). Trimming removed 0 bases at V and 6 bases at J, with 14 bases between. CDR3 in DNA: TGTGCCACCAGCAGAGAACAGCGGGAAATCCCTGAAGCTTTCTTT. It yields the protein CATSREQREIPEAFF.

This chain connects TRBV10-2 to TRBJ2-7; possible D gene TRBD2, 5 bases. This CDR3 is 16 amino acids long. V was pared by 3 bases and J by 0 bases, with 15 bases between. CDR1 WSHSY and CDR2 SAAADI come from the germline V gene. CDR3 DNA sequence: TGCGCCAGCAGTGATCTCGAGAGGGAACGCTCCTACGAGCAGTACTTC. Its translation is CASSDLERERSYEQYF.

The V and J genes are TRBV21-1 and TRBJ2-7; the listed D gene, TRBD1, was not tested against the DNA. TRBV21-1 is given as a pseudogene. CDR3 length equals 16 residues. Here the CDR3 reads CASSKLGTGKIYEQYF. CDR3 DNA: TGTGCCAGCAGCAAATTGGGCACCGGTAAGATCTACGAGCAGTACTTC.